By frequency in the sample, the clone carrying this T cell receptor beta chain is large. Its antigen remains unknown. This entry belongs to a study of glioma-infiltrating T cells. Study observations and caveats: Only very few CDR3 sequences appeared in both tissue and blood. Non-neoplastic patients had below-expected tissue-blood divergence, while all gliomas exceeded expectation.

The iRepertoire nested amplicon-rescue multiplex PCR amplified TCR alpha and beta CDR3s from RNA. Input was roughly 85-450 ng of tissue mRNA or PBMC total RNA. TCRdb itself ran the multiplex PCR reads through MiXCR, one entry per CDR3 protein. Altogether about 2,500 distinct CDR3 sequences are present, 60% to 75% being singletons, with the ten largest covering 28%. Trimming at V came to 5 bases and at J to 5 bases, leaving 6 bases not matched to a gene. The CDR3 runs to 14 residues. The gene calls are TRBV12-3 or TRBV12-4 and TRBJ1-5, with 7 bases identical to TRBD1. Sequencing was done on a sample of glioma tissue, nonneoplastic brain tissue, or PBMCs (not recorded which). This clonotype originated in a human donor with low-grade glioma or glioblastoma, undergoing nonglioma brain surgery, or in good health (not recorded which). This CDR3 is CASSITGADQPQHF. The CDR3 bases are TGTGCCAGCAGTATAACAGGGGCGGATCAGCCCCAGCATTTT.